The sequence of this TCR beta chain was determined in a study of T cell responses to AZD1222 COVID-19 vaccine. At the level of the study: Doses given second, at about 4 or about 12 weeks, were pooled.

Clones were sequenced by immunoSEQ multiplex PCR, and TCRdb holds only the in-frame ones, with some missing. The data show about 130,000 clones, with approximately 93% seen just once and roughly 0.9% held by the top ten. Per germline, CDR1 LNHNV and CDR2 YYDKDF (reference sequence). CDR3 length: 12 amino acids. The V end lost 4 bases, the J end lost 6 bases, and 9 bases lay between the germline ends. The origin of this receptor is an adult in good health. Here the sequenced sample was peripheral blood, taken on day 0 of AZD1222 vaccination. The rearrangement uses TRBV15 and TRBJ1-2, with unresolved D. CDR3 region: CATSNLGNGYTF. In DNA form, the CDR3 reads TGTGCCACCAGCAACCTTGGGAATGGCTACACCTTC.